Each of the 20 T cell receptor beta chains below was sequenced from the same sample in a study of T cell clonality in common variable immunodeficiency. Produced via immunoSEQ multiplex PCR; TCRdb's table is partial and in-frame only. The counts give roughly 32,000 clones, none of them seen only once; about 9.5% is held by the top ten. Sequencing was done on a sample of peripheral blood mononuclear cells. These TCRs come from a person between 18 and 70 years old in good health.

This clone was seen repeatedly, ten times or more. The read ends 3 residues before the CDR3 terminus; that terminus is restored from the germline J gene. The chain combines TRBV29-1 with TRBJ2-2; tentatively, D is TRBD1 (6 bases). This CDR3 is built from 14 residues. The V gene's germline CDR1 is SQVTM and CDR2 ANQGSEA. V was trimmed by 2 bases and J by 4 bases, leaving 11 bases between them. The DNA read from the CDR3 is TGCAGCGTTGAAACAGGGCGTAGCACCGGGGAG. Translated, it gives CSVETGRSTGE. The CDR3, in full, reads CSVETGRSTGELFF.

The sample holds many counts of this clone. The CDR3 extends 3 residues past the end of the read, so its final part is completed from the germline J gene. J is TRBJ2-5 and V is TRBV19; a possible D gene is TRBD1 (6 bases). Per the germline V gene, CDR1 is LNHDA and CDR2 is SQIVND (reference sequence). This CDR3 is 14 amino acids long. Trimming pared 5 bases from V and 3 bases from J, leaving 13 bases between. The DNA read from the CDR3 is TGTGCCAGTAGTCGGGACATTCAAAAAGAGACC. Its translation is CASSRDIQKET. The whole CDR3 protein is CASSRDIQKETQYF.

This clone was observed at least ten times. The CDR3 is cut off 3 residues early in the read; its end comes from the germline J gene. The chain recombines TRBV19 with TRBJ2-1; 7 positions match TRBD2. Germline V gene data show CDR1 as LNHDA and CDR2 as SQIVND (reference sequence). V trimming: 6 bases; J trimming: 3 bases; junction bases outside the gene matches: 5. The CDR3 totals 14 residues. Partial CDR3 DNA: TGTGCCAGTAGGGCGGGAGCCCACTACAATGAG. Encoded protein: CASRAGAHYNE. The CDR3 in full is CASRAGAHYNEQFF.

This clone was recorded many times. Read sequence stops 3 residues before the CDR3 end, and the germline J gene provides the missing end. The chain links TRBV20-1 to TRBJ2-2, with D hard to call. The CDR3 extends over 15 amino acids. V was pared by 0 bases and J by 4 bases, with 12 bases between. CDR1 and CDR2 (germline): DFQATT, SNEGSKA (reference sequence). The CDR3 bases that were read are TGCAGTGCTAGAGATCGGCCGAGCGTCACCGGGGAG. This codes for CSARDRPSVTGE. The entire CDR3 protein is CSARDRPSVTGELFF.

This clone was observed many times. The CDR3 is cut off 3 residues early in the read; its end comes from the germline J gene. The chain is built from TRBV7-9 and TRBJ1-5; 10 bases agree with TRBD1. CDR3 length equals 15 residues. Germline values: CDR1 SEHNR, CDR2 FQNEAQ (reference sequence). Germline trimming cut 7 bases from V and 5 bases from J; bases unmatched to any gene: 8. CDR3 in amino acids: CASTSTGGEDQPQHF. CDR3 bases read: TGTGCCAGCACCTCGACAGGGGGCGAGGATCAGCCC.

This clone has ten or more counts. Read sequence stops 3 residues before the CDR3 end, and the germline J gene provides the missing end. The gene calls are TRBV29-1 and TRBJ1-1; D gene unclear. V was clipped by 2 bases and J by 6 bases, with 10 bases between them. Germline assignment: CDR1 SQVTM and CDR2 ANQGSEA. The CDR3 is made up of 12 amino acids. Incomplete CDR3 DNA: TGCAGCGTTGAATGGGCCCTGGCTGAA. The encoded protein is CSVEWALAE. The entire CDR3 protein reads CSVEWALAEAFF.

Ten or more counts support this clone. The CDR3 is cut off 3 residues early in the read; its end comes from the germline J gene. This chain connects TRBV7-3 to TRBJ2-3; 10 bases fit TRBD2. Trimming at V came to 5 bases and at J to 4 bases, leaving 9 bases not matched to a gene. Germline assignment: CDR1 SGHTA and CDR2 FQGTGA. CDR3 length: 16 amino acids. CDR3 DNA, as far as it was read: TGTGCCAGCAGCCCCATTGTAGCGGGAGGCGCAGATACG. Protein sequence: CASSPIVAGGADT. The complete CDR3 protein is CASSPIVAGGADTQYF.

This clone was counted many times. The CDR3 extends 3 residues past the end of the read, so its final part is completed from the germline J gene. The rearrangement joins TRBV5-1 to TRBJ1-3; D is perhaps TRBD1 (6 bases). CDR1 and CDR2 from the germline V gene are SGHRS and YFSETQ. V gave up 3 bases and J gave up 4 bases, with 8 bases separating them. CDR3 length equals 13 residues. The part of the CDR3 DNA that was read is TGCGCCAGCAGCTCCCAGGGGGGAAACACC. The encoded protein is CASSSQGGNT. The entire CDR3 protein is CASSSQGGNTIYF.

This clone was found many times. The observed sequence ends 3 residues before the CDR3 terminus, with the missing tail filled in from the germline J gene. The chain recombines TRBV7-3 with TRBJ2-3, with TRBD2 matching 7 bases. Germline CDR1 and CDR2: SGHTA and FQGTGA. Losses at the gene ends were 2 bases for V and 2 bases for J; bases not matched to a gene: 4. The CDR3 has 15 residues. CDR3 DNA, as far as it was read: TGTGCCAGCAGCTTAGCGGGAGTTTCCACAGATACG. Translating gives CASSLAGVSTDT. The CDR3 in full is CASSLAGVSTDTQYF.

This clone was counted at least ten times. The read ends 3 residues shy of where the CDR3 ends; the end is completed using the germline J gene. The J gene is TRBJ2-1, the V gene TRBV2, with TRBD1 matching 11 bases. V gave up 9 bases and J gave up 8 bases; unmatched junction bases: 15. This CDR3 has 16 amino acids. Per germline, CDR1 SNHLY and CDR2 FYNNEI. The covered CDR3 bases are TGTGCCAGTATATTCGACGCCTTGGACAGGGGGCATGAG. It codes for CASIFDALDRGHE. The full CDR3 reads CASIFDALDRGHEQFF.

In its sample, this clone was seen many times. Coverage ceases 3 residues before the CDR3 finishes, and the germline J gene fills in the end. V usage is TRBV2 and J usage is TRBJ2-1, with 7 bases identical to TRBD2. With V trimmed by 7 bases and J by 0 bases, 6 bases remained unmatched. Looked up from germline, CDR1 is SNHLY and CDR2 is FYNNEI. The CDR3 is made up of 15 amino acids. CDR3 DNA, as far as it was read: TGTGCCAGCAACCAACTAGCGAGCTCCTACAATGAG. It encodes CASNQLASSYNE. The complete CDR3 sequence is CASNQLASSYNEQFF.

There are a few counts of this clone. The CDR3 is cut off 3 residues early in the read; its end comes from the germline J gene. The rearrangement joins TRBV20-1 to TRBJ1-2; D is uncertain. Germline CDR1 is DFQATT and CDR2 is SNEGSKA (reference sequence). The CDR3 has 17 amino acids. The CDR3 DNA, read in part, is TGCAGTGCTAGAGATGCGAGCGGCACTAGGAGCTCCTACGAC. As protein: CSARDASGTRSSYD. The whole CDR3 sequence reads CSARDASGTRSSYDYTF.

This clone was observed at least ten times. Read coverage stops 3 residues before the CDR3 terminus; the germline J gene supplies the remainder. The chain uses TRBV18 and TRBJ2-5; D unclear. The CDR3 consists of 15 residues. Trimming left V 2 bases short and J 5 bases short, with 15 bases between. Germline V CDR1 and CDR2: KGHSH, LQKENI. Incomplete CDR3 DNA: TGTGCCAGCTCACCAGGCCCTGAGTTCAAGGAGACC. This sequence encodes CASSPGPEFKET. The full CDR3 is CASSPGPEFKETQYF.

With regard to this clone: From the germline J gene comes the end of the CDR3, since the read stops 3 residues before it. The rearrangement uses TRBV11-3 and TRBJ1-3, with no clear D. The CDR3 totals 13 residues. V dropped 0 bases and J dropped 8 bases, with 8 bases sitting between them. Germline V lookup: CDR1 SGHNT, CDR2 YENEEA. CDR3 protein: CASSLDQEDTIYF. The part of the CDR3 DNA that was read is TGTGCCAGCAGCTTAGATCAGGAGGACACC. Variable domain in full (rest from reference TRBV11-3 and TRBJ1-3): EAGVVQSPRYKIIEKKQPVAFWCNPISGHNTLYWYLQNLGQGPELLIRYENEEAVDDSQLPKDRFSAERLKGVDSTLKIQPAELGDSAVYLCASSLDQEDTIYFGEGSWLTVV.

This clone was picked up many times. The CDR3 end lies 3 residues beyond the end of the read and is filled in from the germline J gene. The chain has TRBV7-9 and TRBJ1-2; TRBD1 agrees at 8 bases. This CDR3 has 15 residues. The germline gives CDR1 SEHNR, CDR2 FQNEAQ (reference sequence). Trimming removed 5 bases from V and 5 bases from J; junction bases left unmatched: 10. This chain's CDR3 is CASSLGQGGPYGYTF. The sequenced CDR3 bases are TGTGCCAGCAGCCTAGGACAGGGTGGGCCTTATGGC.

As regards this clone: The sequence runs out 3 residues before the end of the CDR3; the remainder is reconstructed from the germline J gene. The rearrangement uses TRBV7-2 and TRBJ1-2; D uncertain. Looked up from germline, CDR1 is SGHTA and CDR2 is FQGNSA. The CDR3 loop spans 14 amino acids. CDR3 region: CASSLGRNSYDYTF. CDR3 bases read: TGTGCCAGCAGCTTAGGGCGGAACTCCTACGAC.

This clone was seen repeatedly, ten times or more. CDR3 DNA, as far as it was read: TGTGCCAGCAACGAGGTACGACAGGGTCGCACCGGGGAG. Protein: CASNEVRQGRTGE. The full CDR3 is CASNEVRQGRTGELFF. The gene calls are TRBV28 and TRBJ2-2, with 7 bases lining up with TRBD1. The read terminates 3 residues ahead of where the CDR3 ends, so the germline J gene completes it. In germline, CDR1 is MDHEN, CDR2 SYDVKM. J was trimmed by 4 bases and V by 7 bases; bases with no gene match: 12. The CDR3 has 16 residues. The full variable domain, rest sourced from reference TRBV28 and TRBJ2-2, is DVKVTQSSRYLVKRTGEKVFLECVQDMDHENMFWYRQDPGLGLRLIYFSYDVKMKEKGDIPEGYSVSREKKERFSLILESASTNQTSMYLCASNEVRQGRTGELFFGEGSRLTVL.

This clone was seen repeatedly, ten times or more. The read ends 3 residues early relative to the CDR3; the germline J gene fills the gap. The chain recombines TRBV30 with TRBJ1-2, with D possibly being TRBD1 (6 bases). The length of the CDR3 is 14 residues. Looked up from germline, CDR1 is GTSNPN and CDR2 is SVGIG (reference sequence). V lost 5 bases and J lost 4, with 17 bases in between. The CDR3 loop reads CAWEWGRIGYGYTF. Partial CDR3 DNA: TGTGCCTGGGAGTGGGGGCGTATTGGCTATGGC.

This clone has at least ten counts. With the read ending 3 residues before the CDR3 end, the germline J gene is used to fill in that end. The V and J genes are TRBV18 and TRBJ2-3, with TRBD2 matching over 11 bases. The CDR3 totals 16 residues. Losses at the gene ends were 4 bases for V and 7 bases for J; bases not matched to a gene: 10. The germline V gene has CDR1 KGHSH and CDR2 LQKENI. The CDR3 bases that were read are TGTGCCAGCTCACTGGGACTAGCGGATTCGGAGAATACG. Translating gives CASSLGLADSENT. The CDR3 in its entirety is CASSLGLADSENTQYF.

There are many counts of this clone. The read is 3 residues too short to cover the CDR3 end, so that end is filled in from the germline J gene. The chain employs TRBV10-3 and TRBJ2-7; 9 positions agree with TRBD2. The CDR3 sequence is 16 residues long. After removal of 0 bases from V and 0 bases from J, the junction contained 3 bases not matched to a gene. The germline V gene encodes CDR1 ENHRY and CDR2 SYGVKD. CDR3: CAISESPSGNSYEQYF. The part of the CDR3 DNA that was read is TGTGCCATCAGTGAGTCTCCTAGCGGGAACTCCTACGAG.